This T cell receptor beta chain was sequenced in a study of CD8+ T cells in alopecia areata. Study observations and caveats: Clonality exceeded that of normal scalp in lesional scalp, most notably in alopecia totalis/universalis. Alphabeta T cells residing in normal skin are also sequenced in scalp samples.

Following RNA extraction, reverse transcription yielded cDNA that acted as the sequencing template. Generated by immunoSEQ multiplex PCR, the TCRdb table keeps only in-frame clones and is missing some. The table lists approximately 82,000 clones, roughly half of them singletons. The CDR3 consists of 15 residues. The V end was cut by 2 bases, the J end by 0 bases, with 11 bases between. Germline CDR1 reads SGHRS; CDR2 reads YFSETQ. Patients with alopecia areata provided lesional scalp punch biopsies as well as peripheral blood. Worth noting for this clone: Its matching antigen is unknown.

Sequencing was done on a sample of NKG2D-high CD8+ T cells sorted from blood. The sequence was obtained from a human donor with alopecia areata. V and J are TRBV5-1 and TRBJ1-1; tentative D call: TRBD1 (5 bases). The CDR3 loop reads CASSLGRALNTEAFF. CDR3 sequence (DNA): TGCGCCAGCAGCTTAGGCAGGGCATTGAACACTGAAGCTTTCTTT.